The T cell receptor beta chain described here comes from a study of blood T cell repertoires in COVID-19. At the level of the study: Researchers got acute and convalescent COVID-19 samples from the United States, Italy and Spain. In each case, the material was cDNA or gDNA derived from T cells, B-cell-depleted T cells, or PBMCs.

The CDR3 contains 13 residues. Trimming took 0 bases from V and 6 from J, leaving 12 bases between them. Germline loops: CDR1 GTSNPN, CDR2 SVGIG (reference sequence). Cohort placement rested on clinical history that participants reported themselves. TCRdb's table, derived via immunoSEQ multiplex PCR, lists solely in-frame clones and lacks some. The sample holds roughly 240,000 clones, more than 70% seen once. The sequencing sample was made of PBMCs or T cells enriched from blood (not recorded which). This receptor was identified in a woman aged 45-65 years who had recovered from COVID-19. The gene calls are TRBV30 and TRBJ2-7, with D possibly matching TRBD1 (5 bases). The CDR3 spells CAWSVARAGEQYF. The DNA for the CDR3 is TGTGCCTGGAGTGTCGCCAGGGCCGGCGAGCAGTACTTC.